The 23 T cell receptor beta chains given below trace back to one sample, sequenced in a study of fetal regulatory T cell absence and autoimmunity. Method: immunoSEQ multiplex PCR; TCRdb's copy keeps in-frame clones and lacks some. The table lists more than 90,000 clones, approximately 75% of them singletons, with 2% in the top ten. The sequencing input was pancreas tissue. The receptors were sampled from a male donor with IPEX syndrome.

V is TRBV18 and J is TRBJ2-7; D is ambiguous. V was shortened by 3 bases and J by 6 bases, with 15 bases between the two germline ends. The CDR3 is 14 amino acids. Germline CDR1 KGHSH, CDR2 LQKENI. CDR3 residues: CASSPGEYIGEQYF. CDR3 DNA sequence: TGTGCCAGCTCACCCGGAGAGTATATAGGCGAGCAGTACTTC. Supplemented by reference TRBV18 and TRBJ2-7, the full variable domain reads NAGVMQNPRHLVRRRGQEARLRCSPMKGHSHVYWYRQLPEEGLKFMVYLQKENIIDESGMPKERFSAEFPKEGPSILRIQQVVRGDSAAYFCASSPGEYIGEQYFGPGTRLTVT.

V and J are TRBV9 and TRBJ1-2; 7 bases agree with TRBD1. Germline trimming cut 1 base from V and 6 bases from J; bases unmatched to any gene: 9. Germline V gene lookup returns CDR1 SGDLS and CDR2 YYNGEE. The CDR3 has 15 residues. The CDR3 spells CASSVLVTGDNGYTF. DNA for the CDR3: TGTGCCAGCAGCGTATTGGTCACAGGGGACAATGGCTACACCTTC.

The J gene is TRBJ2-7, the V gene TRBV5-6; D is possibly TRBD1 (6 bases). This CDR3 comprises 14 residues. CDR1 is SGHDT and CDR2 is YYEEEE in the germline V gene. Trimming cost V 5 bases and J 0 bases, with 12 bases left between them. This CDR3 is CASSPGTLSYEQYF. In DNA form, the CDR3 reads TGTGCCAGCAGTCCCGGGACACTCTCCTACGAGCAGTACTTC.

This clone was seen a single time. The J gene is TRBJ2-7, the V gene TRBV11-2, with TRBD2 matching 9 bases. Germline CDR1 and CDR2: SGHAT and FQNNGV. This CDR3 has 17 residues. The V and J ends lost 1 base and 2 bases, in that order; junction bases with no gene match: 9. In nucleotides, the CDR3 is TGTGCCAGCAGCTTAGGGACTAGCGCAGTTACCCCCTACGAGCAGTACTTC. As protein: CASSLGTSAVTPYEQYF.

V and J are TRBV20-1 and TRBJ1-1, with D hard to call. Deletions cut 3 bases from V and 5 bases from J, with 7 bases between. Germline CDR1 and CDR2: DFQATT and SNEGSKA (reference sequence). The CDR3 spans 11 residues. CDR3 sequence reads: CSASRPTEAFF. The CDR3 region has the DNA TGCAGTGCTAGTCGCCCAACTGAAGCTTTCTTT.

This rearrangement joins TRBV9 to TRBJ2-5; D call uncertain. With 3 bases removed from V and 0 bases from J, the gap between germline ends came to 9 bases. This CDR3 is 14 amino acids long. Looked up from germline, CDR1 is SGDLS and CDR2 is YYNGEE. Here the CDR3 DNA reads TGTGCCAGCAGCGCGCGACTTTACCAAGAGACCCAGTACTTC. It encodes CASSARLYQETQYF. Combining the CDR3 with reference TRBV9 and TRBJ2-5 gives the whole variable domain DSGVTQTPKHLITATGQRVTLRCSPRSGDLSVYWYQQSLDQGLQFLIQYYNGEERAKGNILERFSAQQFPDLHSELNLSSLELGDSALYFCASSARLYQETQYFGPGTRLLVL.

The rearrangement joins TRBV23-1 to TRBJ2-2; 7 nucleotides align to TRBD1. Being an ORF, TRBV23-1 has a function that is uncertain. There are 14 residues in the CDR3. Germline trimming cut 2 bases from V and 3 bases from J; bases unmatched to any gene: 0. The CDR3 sequence: CASSQQGDTGELFF. In DNA, the CDR3 is TGCGCCAGCAGTCAACAGGGGGACACCGGGGAGCTGTTTTTT.

This clone appeared a single time. J is TRBJ2-1 and V is TRBV7-9, with 14 bases identical to TRBD2. Losses at the gene ends were 10 bases for V and 6 bases for J; bases not matched to a gene: 2. The CDR3 contains 13 residues. Germline CDR1 and CDR2: SEHNR and FQNEAQ (reference sequence). This chain's CDR3 is CATGLAGGNEQFF. CDR3 coding DNA: TGTGCCACCGGACTAGCGGGAGGCAATGAGCAGTTCTTC.

The chain carries TRBV6-6 and TRBJ2-7, with a tentative D call TRBD2 (5 bases). V was trimmed by 0 bases and J by 0 bases, leaving 12 bases between them. Germline CDR1 MNHNY, CDR2 SVGAGI (reference sequence). This CDR3 spans 16 amino acids. CDR3 nucleotides: TGTGCCAGCAGTTACTCGCGAAGCCGGGGCTCCTACGAGCAGTACTTC. Encoded protein: CASSYSRSRGSYEQYF.

The chain joins TRBV10-1 to TRBJ2-7; 10 nucleotides agree with TRBD1. This CDR3 has 16 amino acids. CDR1 is WNHNN, CDR2 SYGVQD, per germline (reference sequence). V was clipped by 9 bases and J by 1 base; unmatched bases: 12. The CDR3 reads CASTPMGTGESYEQYF. DNA for the CDR3: TGCGCCAGTACCCCTATGGGGACAGGGGAGTCCTACGAGCAGTACTTC.

In DNA form, the CDR3 reads TGTGCCTCCCGCGGGGCTAACTATGGCTACACCTTC. Translating it yields CASRGANYGYTF. The chain uses TRBV7-9 and TRBJ1-2; D not resolved. The CDR3 length is 12 residues. V was shortened by 11 bases and J by 0 bases, with 10 bases between the two germline ends. Germline values: CDR1 SEHNR, CDR2 FQNEAQ (reference sequence).

The V call is TRBV6-1, the J call TRBJ2-5; 10 nucleotides align to TRBD2. J lost 7 bases, V lost 6 bases, and 8 bases had no gene match. CDR1 and CDR2 (germline): MNHNS, SASEGT. CDR3 size: 14 residues. The DNA for the CDR3 is TGTGCCAGCAGGCCGGGACTAGCGTCAGGGACCCAGTACTTC. Protein sequence: CASRPGLASGTQYF.

The V gene is TRBV11-2, the J gene TRBJ1-2; a weak D match, TRBD1 (5 bases). CDR1 is SGHAT and CDR2 is FQNNGV in the germline V gene. This CDR3 has 14 amino acids. V was pared by 3 bases and J by 6 bases, with 14 bases between. CDR3 coding DNA: TGTGCCAGCAGCTTGACGAACCTAGGGGATGGCTACACCTTC. Translated, it gives CASSLTNLGDGYTF.

The gene calls are TRBV4-2 and TRBJ2-1; 9 nucleotides align to TRBD2. There are 14 residues in the CDR3. V shed 1 base and J 6 bases; nucleotides not matched to a gene: 1. Germline V gene data show CDR1 as LGHNA and CDR2 as YNFKEQ. The CDR3 nucleotides are TGTGCCAGCAGCCAAGGCGGGAGGGCCAATGAGCAGTTCTTC. Its protein product is CASSQGGRANEQFF.

The genes are TRBV6-6 and TRBJ1-1; D not resolved. In germline, CDR1 is MNHNY, CDR2 SVGAGI (reference sequence). V was pared by 6 bases and J by 0 bases, with 11 bases between. The CDR3 contains 14 residues. The CDR3 reads CASSLTALNTEAFF. In DNA form, the CDR3 reads TGTGCCAGCAGCCTAACAGCCCTGAACACTGAAGCTTTCTTT.

The rearrangement links TRBV7-4 to TRBJ2-7, with 7 bases matching TRBD1. There are 15 residues in the CDR3. The V gene's germline CDR1 is SGHVT and CDR2 SQSDAQ. With V trimmed by 4 bases and J by 4 bases, 10 bases remained unmatched. This CDR3 reads CASSSGTEYFYEQYF. In nucleotides, the CDR3 is TGTGCCAGCAGCTCCGGGACAGAGTACTTTTACGAGCAGTACTTC.

The table lists this clone with a count of one. The J gene is TRBJ2-3, the V gene TRBV15, with D perhaps TRBD2 (5 bases). With 0 bases removed from V and 5 bases from J, the gap between germline ends came to 9 bases. CDR3 length: 14 residues. The V gene's germline CDR1 is LNHNV and CDR2 YYDKDF (reference sequence). The DNA of the CDR3 is TGTGCCACCAGCAGAGATGTACGGGAAGATACGCAGTATTTT. It encodes CATSRDVREDTQYF.

This clone was recorded a few times. The J gene is TRBJ2-3, the V gene TRBV6-5; D is unclear. Germline lookup yields CDR1 MNHEY and CDR2 SVGAGI. This CDR3 comprises 15 residues. V lost 6 bases, J lost 5 bases, and 18 bases lay in between. The CDR3 DNA follows: TGTGCCAGCAGACCTCTAGTCTTCCCGGGAGATACGCAGTATTTT. It is translated as CASRPLVFPGDTQYF.

The chain employs TRBV11-3 and TRBJ1-1; D is perhaps TRBD1 (5 bases). This CDR3 has 14 residues. Germline loops: CDR1 SGHNT, CDR2 YENEEA. V was trimmed by 6 bases and J by 6 bases, leaving 17 bases between them. The CDR3 nucleotides read TGTGCCAGCAGGGCCCACGGGGGGTACCCTGAAGCTTTCTTT. Translation gives CASRAHGGYPEAFF. The complete variable domain, with remaining parts taken from reference TRBV11-3 and TRBJ1-1, reads EAGVVQSPRYKIIEKKQPVAFWCNPISGHNTLYWYLQNLGQGPELLIRYENEEAVDDSQLPKDRFSAERLKGVDSTLKIQPAELGDSAVYLCASRAHGGYPEAFFGQGTRLTVV.

The gene calls are TRBV5-4 and TRBJ2-7; possibly TRBD1 or TRBD2 for D (5 bases each). CDR1 and CDR2 (germline): SGHNT, YYREEE (reference sequence). This CDR3 has 12 amino acids. Between the trimmed V and J ends, which lost 3 bases and 5 bases, there was a span of 9 bases. This chain's CDR3 is CASSWQGHEQYF. The DNA of the CDR3 is TGTGCCAGCAGCTGGCAGGGACACGAGCAGTACTTC.

This chain links TRBV27 with TRBJ2-1; the match to TRBD2 covers 11 bases. The germline CDR1 and CDR2 sequences are MNHEY and SMNVEV (reference sequence). The CDR3 sequence is 16 residues long. The ends lost 0 bases at V and 2 bases at J; junction bases unmatched: 0. CDR3 residues: CASSLSSGGAYNEQFF. The CDR3 DNA follows: TGTGCCAGCAGTTTATCTAGCGGGGGGGCCTACAATGAGCAGTTCTTC.

V is TRBV11-2 and J is TRBJ1-2, with a tentative D call TRBD1 (5 bases). V lost 4 bases and J 4 bases, leaving 10 bases between the germline ends. CDR3 length: 13 amino acids. The germline gives CDR1 SGHAT, CDR2 FQNNGV. CDR3 sequence: CASSSQGLYGYTF. CDR3 in DNA: TGTGCCAGCAGCTCCCAGGGTCTCTATGGCTACACCTTC.

CDR3 region: CASSLGRTDTQYF. The CDR3, as DNA: TGTGCCAGCAGCTTAGGTCGCACAGATACGCAGTATTTT. This rearrangement joins TRBV7-6 to TRBJ2-3; no clear D. The length of the CDR3 is 13 residues. Deletions cut 1 base from V and 1 base from J, with 3 bases between. Germline-derived CDR1 and CDR2 are SGHVS and FNYEAQ.